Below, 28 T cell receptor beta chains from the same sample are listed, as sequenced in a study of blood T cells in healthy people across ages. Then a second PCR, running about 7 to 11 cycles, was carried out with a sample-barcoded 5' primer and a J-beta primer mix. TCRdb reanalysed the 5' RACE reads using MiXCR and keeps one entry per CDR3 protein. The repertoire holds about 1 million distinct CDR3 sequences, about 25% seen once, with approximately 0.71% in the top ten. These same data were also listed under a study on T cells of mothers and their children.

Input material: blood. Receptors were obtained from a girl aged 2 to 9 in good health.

CDR3 bases: TGTGCCAGCAGTTCCGATGGGAGCCTGTACACCGGGGAGCTGTTTTTT. Translation gives CASSSDGSLYTGELFF. The V and J genes are TRBV28 and TRBJ2-2; tentatively, D is TRBD2 (5 bases). This CDR3 has 16 amino acids. Per the germline V gene, CDR1 is MDHEN and CDR2 is SYDVKM. The V end was cut by 4 bases, the J end by 3 bases, with 15 bases between. Supplemented by reference TRBV28 and TRBJ2-2, the full variable domain reads DVKVTQSSRYLVKRTGEKVFLECVQDMDHENMFWYRQDPGLGLRLIYFSYDVKMKEKGDIPEGYSVSREKKERFSLILESASTNQTSMYLCASSSDGSLYTGELFFGEGSRLTVL.

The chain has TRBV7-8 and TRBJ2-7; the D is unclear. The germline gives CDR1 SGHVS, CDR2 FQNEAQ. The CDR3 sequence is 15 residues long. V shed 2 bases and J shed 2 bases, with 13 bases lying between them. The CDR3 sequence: CASSLIQDMTYEQYF. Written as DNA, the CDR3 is TGTGCCAGCAGCTTAATTCAAGACATGACCTACGAGCAGTACTTC.

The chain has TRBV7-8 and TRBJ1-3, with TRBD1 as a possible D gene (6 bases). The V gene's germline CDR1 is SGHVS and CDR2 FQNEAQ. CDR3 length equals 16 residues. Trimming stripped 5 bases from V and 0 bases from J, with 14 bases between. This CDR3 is CASSDYRASSGNTIYF. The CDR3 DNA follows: TGTGCCAGCAGCGACTACAGGGCTAGCTCTGGAAACACCATATATTTT.

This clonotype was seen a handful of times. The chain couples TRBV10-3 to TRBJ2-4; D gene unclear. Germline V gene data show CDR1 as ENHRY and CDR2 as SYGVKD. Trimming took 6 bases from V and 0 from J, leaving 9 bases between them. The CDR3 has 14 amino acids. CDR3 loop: CAIREELAKNIQYF. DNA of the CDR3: TGTGCCATCAGAGAGGAATTAGCCAAAAACATTCAGTACTTC.

This CDR3 reads CASSWTSGGALEFDEQFF. For the CDR3, the DNA is TGCGCCAGCAGCTGGACTAGCGGGGGGGCTTTAGAGTTCGATGAGCAGTTCTTC. The chain carries TRBV5-1 and TRBJ2-5; 15 positions agree with TRBD2. The J call may be wrong; the DNA end is better matched by TRBJ2-1. The CDR3 length is 18 residues. Germline CDR1 SGHRS, CDR2 YFSETQ.

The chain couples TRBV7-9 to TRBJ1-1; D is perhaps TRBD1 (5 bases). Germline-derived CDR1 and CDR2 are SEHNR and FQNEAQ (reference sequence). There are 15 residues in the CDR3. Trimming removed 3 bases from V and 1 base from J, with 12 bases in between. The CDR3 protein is CASSFGPGANTEAFF. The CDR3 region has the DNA TGTGCCAGCAGCTTCGGCCCCGGGGCGAACACTGAAGCTTTCTTT.

DNA for the CDR3: TGTGCCAGCAGTTACCCGGGACTAGCAGACTACGAGCAGTACTTC. It codes for CASSYPGLADYEQYF. The chain employs TRBV2 and TRBJ2-5, with 9 bases matching TRBD2. The DNA matches TRBJ2-7 better at its end, which makes the J call doubtful. Germline-derived CDR1 and CDR2 are SNHLY and FYNNEI. The CDR3 contains 15 residues.

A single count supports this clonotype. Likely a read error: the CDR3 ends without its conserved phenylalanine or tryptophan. The CDR3 loop is CASSLGGRGRVFLNNEQFL. CDR3 in DNA: TGTGCCAGCAGTTTGGGGGGCAGGGGGCGAGTTTTTTTAAACAATGAGCAGTTCCTC. The chain is built from TRBV28 and TRBJ2-1; 8 nucleotides match TRBD1. The CDR3 length is 19 residues. V was pared by 3 bases and J by 5 bases, with 18 bases of the junction left unmatched. From germline, CDR1 is MDHEN and CDR2 SYDVKM.

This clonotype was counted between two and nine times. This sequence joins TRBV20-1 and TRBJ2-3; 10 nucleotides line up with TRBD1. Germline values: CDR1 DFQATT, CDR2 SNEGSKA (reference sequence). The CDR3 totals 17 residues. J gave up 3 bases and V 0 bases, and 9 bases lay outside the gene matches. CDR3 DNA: TGCAGTGCTAGAGATGCGACAGGGGGCGGAGGGACAGATACGCAGTATTTT. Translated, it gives CSARDATGGGGTDTQYF.

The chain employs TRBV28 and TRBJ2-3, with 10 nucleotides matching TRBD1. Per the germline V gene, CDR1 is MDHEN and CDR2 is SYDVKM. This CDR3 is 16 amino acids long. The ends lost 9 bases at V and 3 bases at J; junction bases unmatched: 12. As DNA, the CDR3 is TGTGCCAGTTTAAGACCGGACAGGGGGTGGACAGATACGCAGTATTTT. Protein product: CASLRPDRGWTDTQYF.

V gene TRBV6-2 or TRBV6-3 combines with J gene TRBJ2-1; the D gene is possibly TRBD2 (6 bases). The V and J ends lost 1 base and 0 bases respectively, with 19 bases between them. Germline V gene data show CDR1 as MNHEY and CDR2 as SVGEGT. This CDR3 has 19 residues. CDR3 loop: CASSYFGGGPSSSYNEQFF. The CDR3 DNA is TGTGCCAGCAGTTACTTCGGGGGAGGCCCATCGAGCTCCTACAATGAGCAGTTCTTC.

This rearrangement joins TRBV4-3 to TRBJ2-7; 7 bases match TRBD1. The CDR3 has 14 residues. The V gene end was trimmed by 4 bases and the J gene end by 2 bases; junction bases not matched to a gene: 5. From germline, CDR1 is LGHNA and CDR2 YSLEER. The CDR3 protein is CASSPGQTAYEQYF. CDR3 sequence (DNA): TGCGCCAGCAGCCCGGGACAGACGGCCTACGAGCAGTACTTC.

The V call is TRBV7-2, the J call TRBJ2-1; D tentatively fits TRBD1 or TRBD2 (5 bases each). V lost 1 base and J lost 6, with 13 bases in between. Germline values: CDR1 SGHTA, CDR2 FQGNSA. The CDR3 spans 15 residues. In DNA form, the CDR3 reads TGTGCCAGCAGCTTAGGGGGCAGCGGACTCAATGAGCAGTTCTTC. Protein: CASSLGGSGLNEQFF.

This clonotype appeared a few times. The CDR3 nucleotides are TGCGCCAGCAGCTTGGTAGGAGAAGGGACCAATCAGCCCCAGCATTTT. This sequence encodes CASSLVGEGTNQPQHF. This chain links TRBV5-1 with TRBJ1-5; D perhaps matches TRBD1 (5 bases). The ends were cut back, 0 bases at V and 3 bases at J, with 13 bases in the middle. CDR3 size: 16 residues. Germline CDR1 and CDR2: SGHRS and YFSETQ.

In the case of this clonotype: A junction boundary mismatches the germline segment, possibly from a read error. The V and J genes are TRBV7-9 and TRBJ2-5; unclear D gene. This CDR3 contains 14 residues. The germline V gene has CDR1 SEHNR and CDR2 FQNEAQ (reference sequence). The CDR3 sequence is CACSPQLLQETQYF. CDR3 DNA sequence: TGTGCCTGCAGCCCACAGCTACTACAAGAGACCCAGTACTTC.

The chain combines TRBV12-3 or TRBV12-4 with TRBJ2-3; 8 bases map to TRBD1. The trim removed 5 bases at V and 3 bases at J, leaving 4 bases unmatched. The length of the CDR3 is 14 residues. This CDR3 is CASSPGQETDTQYF. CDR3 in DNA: TGTGCCAGCAGTCCGGGACAGGAGACAGATACGCAGTATTTT.

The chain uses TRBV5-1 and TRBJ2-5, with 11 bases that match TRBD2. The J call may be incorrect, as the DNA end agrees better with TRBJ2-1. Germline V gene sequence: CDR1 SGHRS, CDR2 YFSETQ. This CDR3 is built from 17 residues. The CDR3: CASSLIGLAGYNNEQFF. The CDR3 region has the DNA TGCGCCAGCAGCTTGATTGGACTAGCGGGTTATAACAATGAGCAGTTCTTC.

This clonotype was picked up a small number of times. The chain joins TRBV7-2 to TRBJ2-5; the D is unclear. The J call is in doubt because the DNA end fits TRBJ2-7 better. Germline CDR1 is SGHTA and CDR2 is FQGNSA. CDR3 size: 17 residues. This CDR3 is CASSLPTWSSNSYEQYF. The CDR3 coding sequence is TGTGCCAGCAGCTTACCCACCTGGAGCTCGAACTCCTACGAGCAGTACTTC.

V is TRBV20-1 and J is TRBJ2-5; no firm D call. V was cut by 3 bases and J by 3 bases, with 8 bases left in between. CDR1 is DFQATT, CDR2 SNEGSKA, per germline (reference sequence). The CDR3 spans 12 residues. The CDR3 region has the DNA TGCAGTGCTAGGGCGACGGAAGAGACCCAGTACTTC. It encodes CSARATEETQYF.

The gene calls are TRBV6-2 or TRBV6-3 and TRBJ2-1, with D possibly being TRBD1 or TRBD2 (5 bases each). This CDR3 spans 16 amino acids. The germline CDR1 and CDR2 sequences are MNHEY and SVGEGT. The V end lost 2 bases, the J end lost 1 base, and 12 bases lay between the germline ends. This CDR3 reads CASSYGWDESYNEQFF. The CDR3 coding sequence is TGTGCCAGCAGTTACGGTTGGGACGAATCCTACAATGAGCAGTTCTTC.

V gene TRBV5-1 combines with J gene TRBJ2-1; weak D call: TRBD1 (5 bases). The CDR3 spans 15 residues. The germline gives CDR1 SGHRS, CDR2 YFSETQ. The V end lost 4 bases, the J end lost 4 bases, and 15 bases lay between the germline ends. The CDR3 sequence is CASSAPSDNYNEQFF. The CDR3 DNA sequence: TGCGCCAGCAGCGCACCCTCGGACAATTACAATGAGCAGTTCTTC.

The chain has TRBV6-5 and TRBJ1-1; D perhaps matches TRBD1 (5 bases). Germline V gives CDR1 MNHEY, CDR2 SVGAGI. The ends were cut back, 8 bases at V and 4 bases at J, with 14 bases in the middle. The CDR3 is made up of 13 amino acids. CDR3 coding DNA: TGTGCCAGCGCTTACTCCGGGGGCACTGAAGCTTTCTTT. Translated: CASAYSGGTEAFF.

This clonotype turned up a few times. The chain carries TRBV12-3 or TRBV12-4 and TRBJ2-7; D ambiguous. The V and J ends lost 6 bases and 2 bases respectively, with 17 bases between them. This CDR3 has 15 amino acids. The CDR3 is CASSPGLGIAYEQYF. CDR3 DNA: TGTGCCAGCAGCCCTGGGTTAGGGATTGCCTACGAGCAGTACTTC.

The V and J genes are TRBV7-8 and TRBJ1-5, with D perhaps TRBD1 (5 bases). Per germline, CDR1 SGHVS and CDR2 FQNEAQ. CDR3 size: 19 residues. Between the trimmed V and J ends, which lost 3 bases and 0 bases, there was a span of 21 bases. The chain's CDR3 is CASSFELSRGRASNQPQHF. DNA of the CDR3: TGTGCCAGCAGCTTTGAATTGTCCCGGGGCAGGGCTAGCAATCAGCCCCAGCATTTT.

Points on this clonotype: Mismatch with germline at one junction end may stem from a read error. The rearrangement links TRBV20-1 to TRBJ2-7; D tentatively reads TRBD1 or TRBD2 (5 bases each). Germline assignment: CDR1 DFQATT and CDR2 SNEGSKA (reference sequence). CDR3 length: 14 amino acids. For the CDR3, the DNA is TGCAGTGCTACGGGCCGGGACCGGTCCTACGAGCGGTACTTC. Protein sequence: CSATGRDRSYERYF.

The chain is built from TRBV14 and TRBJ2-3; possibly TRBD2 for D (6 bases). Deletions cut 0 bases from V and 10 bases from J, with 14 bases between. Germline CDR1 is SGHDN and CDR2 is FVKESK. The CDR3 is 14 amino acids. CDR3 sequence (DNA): TGTGCCAGCAGCCAAGATTTCCGGGGGACGGCGCAGTATTTT. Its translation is CASSQDFRGTAQYF. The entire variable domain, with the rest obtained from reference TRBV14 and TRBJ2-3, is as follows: EAGVTQFPSHSVIEKGQTVTLRCDPISGHDNLYWYRRVMGKEIKFLLHFVKESKQDESGMPNNRFLAERTGGTYSTLKVQPAELEDSGVYFCASSQDFRGTAQYFGPGTRLTVL.

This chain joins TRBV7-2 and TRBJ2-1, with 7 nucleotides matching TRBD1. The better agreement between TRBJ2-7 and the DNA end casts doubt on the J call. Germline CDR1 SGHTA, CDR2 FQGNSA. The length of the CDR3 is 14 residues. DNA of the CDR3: TGTGCCAGCAGCTTAGAGTCAGGGGGCTACGAGCAGTACGTC. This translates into CASSLESGGYEQYV.

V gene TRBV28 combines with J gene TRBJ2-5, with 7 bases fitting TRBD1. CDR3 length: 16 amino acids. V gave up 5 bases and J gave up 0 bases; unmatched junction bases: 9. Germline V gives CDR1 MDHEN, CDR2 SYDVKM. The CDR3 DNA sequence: TGTGCCAGCAGTCGCATAGGACAGGCCGACCAAGAGACCCAGTACTTC. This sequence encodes CASSRIGQADQETQYF.